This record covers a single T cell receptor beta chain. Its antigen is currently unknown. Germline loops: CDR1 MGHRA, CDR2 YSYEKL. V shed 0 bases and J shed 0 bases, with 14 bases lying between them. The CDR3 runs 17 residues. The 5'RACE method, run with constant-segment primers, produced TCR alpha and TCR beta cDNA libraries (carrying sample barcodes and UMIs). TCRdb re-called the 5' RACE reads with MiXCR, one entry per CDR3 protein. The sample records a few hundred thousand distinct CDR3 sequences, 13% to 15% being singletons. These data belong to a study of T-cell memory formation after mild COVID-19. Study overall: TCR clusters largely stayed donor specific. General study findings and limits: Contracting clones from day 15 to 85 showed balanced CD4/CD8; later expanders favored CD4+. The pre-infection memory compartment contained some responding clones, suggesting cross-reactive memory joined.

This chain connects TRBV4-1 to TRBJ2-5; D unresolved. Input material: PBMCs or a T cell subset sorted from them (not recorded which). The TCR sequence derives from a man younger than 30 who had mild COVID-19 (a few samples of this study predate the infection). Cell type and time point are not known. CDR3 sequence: CASSQDRAPTHQETQYF. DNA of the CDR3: TGCGCCAGCAGCCAAGATAGGGCTCCGACTCACCAAGAGACCCAGTACTTC.